Here is one TCR beta chain with its context. Its target is unknown. Assay used: immunoSEQ multiplex PCR; TCRdb lists only in-frame clones, some missing. The table shows 75,000 to 100,000 clones, with approximately 85% occurring only once. V shed 8 bases and J 10 bases; nucleotides not matched to a gene: 3. The CDR3 is 11 residues long. Germline V CDR1 and CDR2: LNHDA, SQIVND (reference sequence). This entry comes from a study of T cell responses to AZD1222 COVID-19 vaccine. The study's findings and limits: There were mostly white British donors and more females than males, and clonal diversity was possibly underestimated.

The sequence was obtained from an adult in good health. The sample was peripheral blood, taken on day 0 of AZD1222 vaccination. This chain links TRBV19 with TRBJ2-4; 9 bases align to TRBD1. CDR3 sequence reads: CASSDRGIQYF. In nucleotides, the CDR3 is TGTGCCAGTTCTGACAGGGGGATTCAGTACTTC.